The 17 T cell receptor beta chains below all came from one sample that was sequenced in a study of cytomegalovirus exposure and HLA in healthy donors. Primers for the PCR totalled 60 Vbeta and 13 Jbeta. The method was immunoSEQ multiplex PCR; TCRdb's version includes in-frame clones alone and lacks a portion of them. This repertoire shows approximately 190,000 clones, 82% found once; its top ten account for roughly 0.1%. The sequencing sample was made of PBMCs. The receptors were gathered from a boy between 2 and 15 years old in good health and CMV-seronegative.

The chain couples TRBV7-8 to TRBJ1-2; D might be TRBD1 (5 bases). The ends were cut back, 0 bases at V and 0 bases at J, with 8 bases in the middle. The length of the CDR3 is 15 residues. Germline assignment: CDR1 SGHVS and CDR2 FQNEAQ. CDR3 sequence: CASSLAGLSNYGYTF. The CDR3 DNA is TGTGCCAGCAGCTTAGCGGGGCTTTCTAACTATGGCTACACCTTC. The full variable domain, completed using reference TRBV7-8 and TRBJ1-2, is GAGVSQSPRYKVAKRGQDVALRCDPISGHVSLFWYQQALGQGPEFLTYFQNEAQLDKSGLPSDRFFAERPEGSVSTLKIQRTQQEDSAVYLCASSLAGLSNYGYTFGSGTRLTVV.

The chain recombines TRBV7-3 with TRBJ2-2; the D gene is possibly TRBD1 (6 bases). Germline V gives CDR1 SGHTA, CDR2 FQGTGA. The CDR3 has 15 amino acids. The germline V and J ends were trimmed by 1 base and 4 bases, with 10 bases remaining between them. The CDR3 region has the DNA TGTGCCAGCAGCTTAAGCTCCAGGGGCACCGGGGAGCTGTTTTTT. Translating it yields CASSLSSRGTGELFF.

Only a few counts were recorded for this clone. The gene calls are TRBV6-1 and TRBJ2-5, with D unresolved. The CDR3 extends over 15 amino acids. Trimming left V 3 bases short and J 5 bases short, with 16 bases between. The germline gives CDR1 MNHNS, CDR2 SASEGT. The CDR3 is CASSDLFTYAETQYF. CDR3 DNA: TGTGCCAGCAGTGACCTTTTCACCTACGCGGAGACCCAGTACTTC.

The genes are TRBV5-4 and TRBJ2-7, with D tentatively TRBD1 (6 bases). Trimming left V 4 bases short and J 7 bases short, with 15 bases between. This CDR3 has 13 amino acids. Germline CDR1 is SGHNT and CDR2 is YYREEE (reference sequence). CDR3 in DNA: TGTGCCAGCAGCCCTTCGCTGGGGGCTGAGCAGTACTTC. As protein: CASSPSLGAEQYF.

This clone turned up a few times. The rearrangement links TRBV7-9 to TRBJ2-1, with D possibly matching TRBD1 (6 bases). CDR3 length: 15 residues. Trimming removed 5 bases at V and 4 bases at J, with 15 bases between. From germline, CDR1 is SEHNR and CDR2 FQNEAQ (reference sequence). As DNA, the CDR3 is TGTGCCAGCAGCCCGTCGGAGACAGGATACAATGAGCAGTTCTTC. It specifies CASSPSETGYNEQFF. The full variable domain, with the rest looked up from reference TRBV7-9 and TRBJ2-1, is DTGVSQNPRHKITKRGQNVTFRCDPISEHNRLYWYRQTLGQGPEFLTYFQNEAQLEKSRLLSDRFSAERPKGSFSTLEIQRTEQGDSAMYLCASSPSETGYNEQFFGPGTRLTVL.

As for this clone: At one end, the junction sequence differs from germline, possibly due to a read error. This chain's CDR3 is CASTQGGPPINYGYTF. CDR3 coding DNA: TGCGCCAGCACCCAAGGGGGGCCCCCGATTAACTATGGCTACACCTTC. The chain combines TRBV4-1 with TRBJ1-2, with D maybe TRBD1 (6 bases). The CDR3 contains 16 residues. Germline CDR1 MGHRA, CDR2 YSYEKL.

V gene TRBV5-4 combines with J gene TRBJ1-2; D is undetermined. Germline CDR1 is SGHNT and CDR2 is YYREEE (reference sequence). V was cut by 3 bases and J by 8 bases, with 11 bases left in between. The CDR3 consists of 12 residues. The CDR3 DNA sequence: TGTGCCAGCAGCTCGGTGGGAGGCGGCTACACCTTC. It specifies CASSSVGGGYTF.

The chain employs TRBV7-9 and TRBJ1-2; possible D gene TRBD1, 5 bases. CDR1 is SEHNR and CDR2 is FQNEAQ in the germline V gene (reference sequence). V was shortened by 8 bases and J by 6 bases, with 19 bases between the two germline ends. The CDR3 runs 14 residues. The CDR3 coding sequence is TGTGCCAGCCTGTCGGGGGGTAGGATCGATGGCTACACCTTC. Translation gives CASLSGGRIDGYTF.

The rearrangement links TRBV19 to TRBJ1-2, with D maybe TRBD1 (5 bases). Germline CDR1 reads LNHDA; CDR2 reads SQIVND (reference sequence). CDR3 length equals 14 residues. V was shortened by 7 bases and J by 4 bases, with 16 bases between the two germline ends. CDR3 nucleotides: TGTGCCAGTACCGAGGAGGGGCTTAGCTATGGCTACACCTTC. Its translation is CASTEEGLSYGYTF.

The CDR3 DNA is TGTGCCAGTAGAACCTCCGGGGCCTACGAGCAGTACTTC. It specifies CASRTSGAYEQYF. The chain uses TRBV19 and TRBJ2-7; D might be TRBD2 (5 bases). From germline, CDR1 is LNHDA and CDR2 SQIVND (reference sequence). V shed 6 bases and J shed 2 bases, with 11 bases lying between them. The CDR3 consists of 13 residues.

The rearrangement joins TRBV7-2 to TRBJ2-5; tentative D call: TRBD2 (7 bases). V lost 1 base, J lost 5 bases, and 17 bases lay in between. The CDR3 runs to 16 residues. CDR1 and CDR2 from the germline V gene are SGHTA and FQGNSA. The CDR3 DNA is TGTGCCAGCAGCTTAGTATTGGCGGGGAGGGGGGAGACCCAGTACTTC. The encoded protein is CASSLVLAGRGETQYF.

J is TRBJ1-4 and V is TRBV7-8, with D unresolved. V gave up 1 base and J gave up 7 bases, with 7 bases separating them. The germline gives CDR1 SGHVS, CDR2 FQNEAQ. The CDR3 runs 13 residues. CDR3 in DNA: TGTGCCAGCAGCTTAGGGCCTGTTGAAAAACTGTTTTTT. Its translation: CASSLGPVEKLFF. The full variable domain, completed using reference TRBV7-8 and TRBJ1-4, is GAGVSQSPRYKVAKRGQDVALRCDPISGHVSLFWYQQALGQGPEFLTYFQNEAQLDKSGLPSDRFFAERPEGSVSTLKIQRTQQEDSAVYLCASSLGPVEKLFFGSGTQLSVL.

This chain connects TRBV29-1 to TRBJ1-2; perhaps TRBD1 as D (6 bases). This CDR3 comprises 13 residues. CDR1 is SQVTM and CDR2 is ANQGSEA in the germline V gene. Trimming pared 4 bases from V and 3 bases from J, leaving 12 bases between. The CDR3 reads CSVATGLYYGYTF. CDR3 sequence (DNA): TGCAGCGTTGCCACAGGGCTCTACTATGGCTACACCTTC.

J is TRBJ2-1 and V is TRBV2; 8 nucleotides match TRBD2. CDR1 is SNHLY, CDR2 FYNNEI, per germline. V lost 5 bases to trimming and J lost 4 bases; unmatched junction nucleotides: 4. The CDR3 loop spans 14 amino acids. For the CDR3, the DNA is TGTGCCAGCAGTCAGCGGGGGCAGTACAATGAGCAGTTCTTC. Residues: CASSQRGQYNEQFF.

The V call is TRBV9, the J call TRBJ2-1, with D possibly matching TRBD1 (6 bases). The CDR3 sequence is 14 residues long. Germline V gene lookup returns CDR1 SGDLS and CDR2 YYNGEE. V lost 3 bases to trimming and J lost 4 bases, with 11 bases between them. The CDR3 DNA reads TGTGCCAGCAGCGGCGAGGACAGTTACAATGAGCAGTTCTTC. Encoded protein: CASSGEDSYNEQFF.

The chain combines TRBV6-6 with TRBJ1-1; 7 bases align to TRBD1. Germline V gene data show CDR1 as MNHNY and CDR2 as SVGAGI (reference sequence). The junction had 4 bases not matched to a gene; V was cut back by 5 bases and J by 1 base. CDR3 length equals 14 residues. CDR3 region: CASSPGGANTEAFF. The CDR3 bases are TGTGCCAGCAGTCCAGGGGGAGCGAACACTGAAGCTTTCTTT.

The chain uses TRBV29-1 and TRBJ2-5; TRBD2 might be the D (7 bases). The V gene lost 6 bases and the J gene lost 5 bases, with 22 bases spanning the gap. Germline assignment: CDR1 SQVTM and CDR2 ANQGSEA. CDR3 length: 15 amino acids. The CDR3 DNA sequence: TGCAGCGTCACCCCGAGGGGGGGCGGTGGGGAGACCCAGTACTTC. It specifies CSVTPRGGGGETQYF.